A single sample is the source of the 17 T cell receptor beta chains below, sequenced in a study of PD-L1 blockade in urothelial cancer. Method: immunoSEQ multiplex PCR; TCRdb's copy keeps in-frame clones and lacks some. The table lists tens of thousands of clones, approximately 75% of them singletons. The input for sequencing was PBMCs, taken around atezolizumab (anti-PD-L1) treatment. These receptors all come from a man in his sixties or seventies with urothelial cancer.

The gene calls are TRBV12-5 and TRBJ2-2; D unresolved. This CDR3 region has 12 residues. Germline values: CDR1 LGHNT, CDR2 FRNRAP. Trimming took 3 bases from V and 10 from J, leaving 9 bases between them. The CDR3 spells CASGFPLQELFF. Written as DNA, the CDR3 is TGTGCTAGTGGTTTCCCTTTACAGGAGCTGTTTTTT.

The CDR3 here is CASSLDSQKSTNGYTF. The CDR3 coding sequence is TGTGCCAGCAGCTTAGATAGCCAGAAGAGTACGAATGGCTACACCTTC. The chain recombines TRBV11-3 with TRBJ1-2; D uncertain. V dropped 0 bases and J dropped 6 bases, with 17 bases sitting between them. CDR3 length: 16 amino acids. Germline CDR1 SGHNT, CDR2 YENEEA.

In its sample, this clone was seen a few times. This chain links TRBV5-1 with TRBJ2-1; 8 nucleotides match TRBD2. Germline V CDR1 and CDR2: SGHRS, YFSETQ. CDR3 size: 16 residues. V shed 0 bases, J shed 4 bases, and the junction held 6 bases outside the gene matches. The CDR3 region is CASSLAGAGEYNEQFF. CDR3 in DNA: TGCGCCAGCAGCTTGGCCGGAGCGGGGGAATACAATGAGCAGTTCTTC.

This rearrangement joins TRBV18 to TRBJ1-6; maybe TRBD1 (6 bases). Trimming stripped 2 bases from V and 5 bases from J, with 7 bases between. CDR3 length: 14 residues. The germline gives CDR1 KGHSH, CDR2 LQKENI. The CDR3 bases are TGTGCCAGCTCACCAACAGGGCATAATTCACCCCTCCACTTT. Translated, it gives CASSPTGHNSPLHF.

This rearrangement joins TRBV5-1 to TRBJ2-7, with 7 bases lining up with TRBD1. Unmatched junction bases numbered 5, after V lost 3 bases and J lost 2 bases. The germline CDR1 and CDR2 sequences are SGHRS and YFSETQ. This CDR3 comprises 14 residues. CDR3 residues: CASSSTGQTYEQYF. CDR3 bases: TGCGCCAGCAGCTCCACGGGACAGACCTACGAGCAGTACTTC.

V gene TRBV6-6 combines with J gene TRBJ1-2, with a possible D match to TRBD1 (6 bases). Germline V CDR1 and CDR2: MNHNY, SVGAGI (reference sequence). The length of the CDR3 is 14 residues. V was clipped by 5 bases and J by 2 bases, with 12 bases between them. CDR3 coding DNA: TGTGCCAGCAGTCCCCGGACAGAGAACTATGGCTACACCTTC. As protein: CASSPRTENYGYTF.

The rearrangement joins TRBV27 to TRBJ2-5, with 9 bases that match TRBD1. Trimming at V came to 2 bases and at J to 8 bases, leaving 15 bases not matched to a gene. Germline V lookup: CDR1 MNHEY, CDR2 SMNVEV (reference sequence). This CDR3 is 17 amino acids long. The CDR3 sequence: CASSLAWKGQGRSTQYF. CDR3 in DNA: TGTGCCAGCAGTTTAGCATGGAAGGGACAGGGTAGGAGTACCCAGTACTTC.

This clone appeared a single time. The V gene is TRBV5-6, the J gene TRBJ2-4, with D perhaps matching TRBD2 (6 bases). Trimming took 4 bases from V and 9 from J, leaving 17 bases between them. In germline, CDR1 is SGHDT, CDR2 YYEEEE. This CDR3 spans 14 amino acids. The CDR3: CASSLGVVGGIQYF. Written as DNA, the CDR3 is TGTGCCAGCAGCCTTGGGGTAGTCGGGGGCATTCAGTACTTC.

The chain has TRBV11-2 and TRBJ2-5; 11 positions match TRBD2. Germline V CDR1 and CDR2: SGHAT, FQNNGV. This CDR3 is 16 amino acids long. Germline trimming cut 5 bases from V and 5 bases from J; bases unmatched to any gene: 10. CDR3 in amino acids: CASSPPGTSGTETQYF. The CDR3, as DNA: TGTGCCAGCAGCCCACCAGGGACTAGCGGCACGGAGACCCAGTACTTC.

In its sample, this clone was seen a few times. The genes are TRBV4-1 and TRBJ2-7; TRBD2 matches 12 bases. Germline V lookup: CDR1 MGHRA, CDR2 YSYEKL. The CDR3 is made up of 17 amino acids. V shed 4 bases and J 6 bases; nucleotides not matched to a gene: 13. The DNA of the CDR3 is TGCGCCAGCAGCCCCTTTCTAGCGGGAGGGCCCAAGGGCGAGCAGTACTTC. It is translated as CASSPFLAGGPKGEQYF.

CDR3 amino acids: CASSPRPESGRPGEQYF. The CDR3 DNA reads TGTGCCAGCAGCCCCAGACCGGAAAGCGGGAGGCCGGGGGAGCAGTACTTC. The rearrangement links TRBV7-9 to TRBJ2-7, with 9 positions matching TRBD2. V lost 5 bases, J lost 7 bases, and 18 bases stayed unmatched. Germline V gene sequence: CDR1 SEHNR, CDR2 FQNEAQ (reference sequence). The CDR3 totals 17 residues.

The rearrangement links TRBV6-5 to TRBJ1-6, with no clear D. This CDR3 contains 13 residues. The V gene lost 5 bases and the J gene lost 12 bases, with 14 bases spanning the gap. Looked up from germline, CDR1 is MNHEY and CDR2 is SVGAGI. In nucleotides, the CDR3 is TGTGCCAGCAGTCTGGACTCTTACGAACCCCTCCACTTT. As protein: CASSLDSYEPLHF.

V usage is TRBV7-9 and J usage is TRBJ1-5; D is perhaps TRBD1 (6 bases). Trimming cost V 4 bases and J 6 bases, with 16 bases left between them. Per the germline V gene, CDR1 is SEHNR and CDR2 is FQNEAQ (reference sequence). This CDR3 is built from 15 residues. The CDR3 coding sequence is TGTGCCAGCAGCTCCACTCGACAGGCCGGTCAGCCCCAGCATTTT. Its protein is CASSSTRQAGQPQHF.

The V and J genes are TRBV6-5 and TRBJ2-5; D is undetermined. The ends were cut back, 7 bases at V and 4 bases at J, with 13 bases in the middle. Germline V gives CDR1 MNHEY, CDR2 SVGAGI. The CDR3 is 13 amino acids. The CDR3 sequence is CASTPRNRETQYF. CDR3 DNA sequence: TGTGCCAGCACCCCTAGAAATAGAGAGACCCAGTACTTC.

This sequence joins TRBV7-3 and TRBJ2-5; 7 bases match TRBD1. The germline V gene encodes CDR1 SGHTA and CDR2 FQGTGA. Losses at the gene ends were 5 bases for V and 5 bases for J; bases not matched to a gene: 11. The CDR3 contains 15 residues. DNA for the CDR3: TGTGCCAGCAGCCCCCAGACAGGGATTAGGGAGACCCAGTACTTC. It specifies CASSPQTGIRETQYF.

The chain links TRBV12-5 to TRBJ1-4; a possible D gene is TRBD1 (5 bases). The CDR3 has 13 residues. The V and J ends lost 11 bases and 5 bases respectively, with 15 bases between them. CDR1 and CDR2 (germline): LGHNT, FRNRAP. The CDR3 DNA sequence: TGTGCTGGGCCACAGGTTAGGAATGAAAAACTGTTTTTT. It translates to CAGPQVRNEKLFF.

This clone was recorded a few times. J is TRBJ1-1 and V is TRBV5-1; 7 bases fit TRBD1. Trimming removed 5 bases from V and 5 bases from J; junction bases left unmatched: 6. Germline-derived CDR1 and CDR2 are SGHRS and YFSETQ. The CDR3 runs to 13 residues. In DNA form, the CDR3 reads TGCGCCAGCAGTGAGCAACAGGGGACTGAAGCTTTCTTT. Its translation: CASSEQQGTEAFF.